What follows are 3 T cell receptor beta chains derived from one specimen sequenced in a study of T cell clonality in common variable immunodeficiency. Repertoires were generated with immunoSEQ multiplex PCR, while TCRdb's copy carries only in-frame clones and drops some. The record shows around 47,000 clones for this sample, with no singletons present. The sample was peripheral blood mononuclear cells. These receptors all come from a person aged 18 to 75 in good health.

This clone was observed at least ten times. The read ends 3 residues before the CDR3 terminus; that terminus is restored from the germline J gene. The genes are TRBV19 and TRBJ1-2, with D possibly being TRBD1 (6 bases). In germline, CDR1 is LNHDA, CDR2 SQIVND (reference sequence). V was clipped by 7 bases and J by 4 bases, with 19 bases between them. The CDR3 is 15 residues long. The DNA read from the CDR3 is TGTGCCAGTAAACCACAGGGCACTAAAACCTATGGC. This gives the protein CASKPQGTKTYG. The entire CDR3 sequence reads CASKPQGTKTYGYTF. Complete variable domain (other parts from reference TRBV19 and TRBJ1-2): DGGITQSPKYLFRKEGQNVTLSCEQNLNHDAMYWYRQDPGQGLRLIYYSQIVNDFQKGDIAEGYSVSREKKESFPLTVTSAQKNPTAFYLCASKPQGTKTYGYTFGSGTRLTVV.

This clone was recorded at least ten times. The CDR3 is cut off 3 residues early in the read; its end comes from the germline J gene. The chain carries TRBV29-1 and TRBJ2-1; a possible D gene is TRBD1 (8 bases). Between the trimmed V and J ends, which lost 4 bases and 5 bases, there was a span of 15 bases. CDR1 SQVTM and CDR2 ANQGSEA come from the germline V gene. The CDR3 consists of 14 residues. CDR3 loop: CSVAGGQAHNEQFF. Partial CDR3 DNA: TGCAGCGTTGCGGGGGGACAGGCCCACAATGAG.

This clone was seen repeatedly, ten times or more. The read ends 3 residues shy of where the CDR3 ends; the end is completed using the germline J gene. The rearrangement uses TRBV18 and TRBJ2-7; 10 positions match TRBD1. V lost 2 bases, J lost 1 base, and 5 bases stayed unmatched. From germline, CDR1 is KGHSH and CDR2 LQKENI. The CDR3 is made up of 16 amino acids. Incomplete CDR3 DNA: TGTGCCAGCTCACCAGGCGGGACAGGGGATTCCTACGAG. Translation gives CASSPGGTGDSYE. The entire CDR3 sequence reads CASSPGGTGDSYEQYF.